Listed below are T cell receptor beta chains from one sample, sequenced in a study of blood T cells in healthy people across ages. MiXCR, applied by TCRdb to the 5' RACE reads, yields one record per CDR3 protein. The sample includes 1,500,000 or so distinct CDR3 sequences, 45% to 70% of them seen just once. The sample comprised blood. All receptors derive from a young man in good health. Both conserved end residues are part of each CDR3. The order of the fields is J gene, D gene, clone size, V gene, CDR3 DNA, CDR3 protein. The D gene is left open where the match is weak. Size values are once, few and many counts, or a class for expanded clones, and some rows have none.

TRBJ2-3	.	.	TRBV7-2	TGTGCCAGCAGCCCCTTTCAAAGCAGGGGGGGAGTGGGCACAGATACGCAGTATTTT	CASSPFQSRGGVGTDTQYF
TRBJ2-1	.	.	TRBV12-3/TRBV12-4	TGTGCCAGCAGTCCTCGGGCAGGGGTCGGTGCTGAGCAGTTCTTC	CASSPRAGVGAEQFF
TRBJ1-6	.	.	TRBV6-6	TGTGCCAGCAGTTACGACCGAGGGGGGTATTCACCCCTCCACTTT	CASSYDRGGYSPLHF
TRBJ2-7	.	.	TRBV11-3	TGTGCCAGCAGCCCCCGGGACACGGACGAGCAGTACTTC	CASSPRDTDEQYF
TRBJ2-7	TRBD1	few	TRBV29-1	TGCAGCGGTAGGACAGGGTCCGAGCAGTACTTC	CSGRTGSEQYF
TRBJ2-7	.	.	TRBV10-3	TGTGCCACGGGGTCTTCAGGGGCGAATTCCAGCGAGCAGTACTTC	CATGSSGANSSEQYF
TRBJ1-2	TRBD1	.	TRBV6-5	TGTGCCAGCAGTCTCGAATCCGTCGCGACAGGGGGATATGGCTACACCTTC	CASSLESVATGGYGYTF
TRBJ2-1	TRBD2	few	TRBV11-3	TGTGCCAGCAGCTTAACTAGCGGGAGAAGTACCTACAATGAGCAGTTCTTC	CASSLTSGRSTYNEQFF
TRBJ2-5	TRBD2	.	TRBV4-2	TGTGCCAGCAGCCATGGGGGACTAGCGGGAGTTGAGGAGACCCAGTACTTC	CASSHGGLAGVEETQYF
TRBJ2-7	.	.	TRBV14	TGTGCCAGCAGCCAAGACGAGAGGCGGGAAGAGGGTTCCTACGAGCAGTACTTC	CASSQDERREEGSYEQYF
TRBJ1-2	TRBD1	.	TRBV7-9	TGTGCCAGCAGCTCCTCCGAGGGACAGGACTATGGCTACACCTTC	CASSSSEGQDYGYTF
TRBJ2-7	TRBD2	.	TRBV27	TGTGCCAGCAGTTTTCTCCCCGGAGGGCTAGCGGCCTACGAGCAGTACTTC	CASSFLPGGLAAYEQYF
TRBJ2-5	TRBD2	few	TRBV12-3/TRBV12-4	TGTGCCAGCAGAACTAGCGGGGCCACCGGGACCCAGTACTTC	CASRTSGATGTQYF
TRBJ1-2	.	.	TRBV29-1	TGCAGCGTTAAGGAGAGGGACGACTATGGCTACACCTTC	CSVKERDDYGYTF
TRBJ2-3	TRBD2	once	TRBV10-1	TGCGCCAGCAGTGACCCGAGACTAGCGGGAATGACAGATACGCAGTATTTT	CASSDPRLAGMTDTQYF
TRBJ2-7	.	.	TRBV15	TGTGCCACCAGCAGAAAAAGGGTAGTGGCGTTCTACGAGCAGTACTTC	CATSRKRVVAFYEQYF
TRBJ2-5	TRBD2	few	TRBV20-1	TGCAGTGCTAGTCCTAGCGGGAGGTGGGAGACCCAGTACTTC	CSASPSGRWETQYF
TRBJ2-4	.	.	TRBV29-1	TGCAGCGCCTGGGGGGGACAGGTGGACATTCAGTACTTC	CSAWGGQVDIQYF
TRBJ2-2	.	once	TRBV27	TGTGCCAGCAGTTTATCCGTTGATTGGACGGAAACCGGGGAGCTGTTTTTT	CASSLSVDWTETGELFF
TRBJ1-5	.	few	TRBV19	TGTGCCAGTAGCGACAGATCATCACGGCCCCAGCATTTT	CASSDRSSRPQHF
TRBJ2-1	TRBD2	.	TRBV2	TGTGCCAGCAGTGAAGGGGGACTAGCGCTTCTGGAGCAGTTCTTC	CASSEGGLALLEQFF
TRBJ2-7	.	few	TRBV28	TGTGCCAGCAGTTTAATTTTGGGGTACGAGCAGTACTTC	CASSLILGYEQYF
TRBJ2-1	.	.	TRBV30	TGTGCCTGGAGTGTCCAGGAGATAAATGAGCAGTTCTTC	CAWSVQEINEQFF
TRBJ2-3	.	once	TRBV12-3/TRBV12-4	TGTGCCCCTAACTCCCCCCGACGTGGGTTCCGAACAGATACGCAGTATTTT	CAPNSPRRGFRTDTQYF
TRBJ2-7	.	many	TRBV4-1	TGCGCCAGCAGCCAAGAGATGGCAAAGGGGGGATACTCCTACGAGCAGTACTTC	CASSQEMAKGGYSYEQYF
TRBJ2-7	TRBD1	few	TRBV6-2/TRBV6-3	TGTGCCAGCAGTTACTTTTCCCCAGGACAGGCCTACGAGCAGTACTTC	CASSYFSPGQAYEQYF
TRBJ2-6	TRBD1	few	TRBV12-3/TRBV12-4	TGTGCCAGCAGAATGACAGGGGAGTTGGCTGGGGCCAACGTCCTGACTTTC	CASRMTGELAGANVLTF
TRBJ2-1	TRBD2	few	TRBV7-2	TGTGCCAGCAGCCAGTCCACTAGCGACTCCTACAATGAGCAGTTCTTC	CASSQSTSDSYNEQFF
TRBJ2-7	.	once	TRBV28	TGTGCCAGCAGGGAAACAGGGCTCTTCTACGAGCAGTACTTC	CASRETGLFYEQYF
TRBJ2-5	TRBD2	.	TRBV6-5	TGTGCCAGCAGTTATAGACCGCTCACCAAGCGGGAGGAGACCCAGTACTTC	CASSYRPLTKREETQYF
TRBJ2-1	.	.	TRBV24-1	TGTGCCACCAGTGATGGTCTAGCCGCCAGGGGTGAGCAGTTCTTC	CATSDGLAARGEQFF
TRBJ2-7	TRBD2	.	TRBV5-1	TGCGCCAGCAGCCTAGCGGGTACCCCCGCCTACGAGCAGTACTTC	CASSLAGTPAYEQYF
TRBJ2-7	TRBD2	.	TRBV10-3	TGTGCCATCAGTGTCCTAGCGGACTACGAGCAGTACTTC	CAISVLADYEQYF
TRBJ1-2	TRBD1	few	TRBV4-1	TGCGCCAGCAGCCAGAACAGGGGCGGCTACACCTTC	CASSQNRGGYTF
TRBJ1-1	.	.	TRBV15	TGTGCCACCCGAGAAAGGGGGTGGAACACTGAAGCTTTCTTT	CATRERGWNTEAFF
TRBJ2-5	.	many	TRBV15	TGTGCCACCAGCAGAGATCAAGAGTTAGAGACCCAGTACTTC	CATSRDQELETQYF
TRBJ2-2	.	.	TRBV20-1	TGCAGTGCTAAGGCTGCAAACACCGGGGAGCTGTTTTTT	CSAKAANTGELFF
TRBJ2-3	.	.	TRBV24-1	TGTGCCACAGCCGGGCAAAAGGAGACAGATACGCAGTATTTT	CATAGQKETDTQYF
TRBJ2-6	.	.	TRBV19	TGTGCCAGTAGCCAGACAACGGCGATTATCTCTGGGGCCAACGTCCTGACTTTC	CASSQTTAIISGANVLTF
TRBJ2-3	TRBD2	.	TRBV4-1	TGCGCCAGCAGCCAAGATAGTAGCCTAGCGGGGAGCACAGATACGCAGTATTTT	CASSQDSSLAGSTDTQYF
TRBJ2-3	.	few	TRBV6-7	TGTGCCAGCAGTTACCCAACTAGCACAGATACGCAGTATTTT	CASSYPTSTDTQYF
TRBJ2-2	.	.	TRBV7-9	TGTGCCAGCAGCTTCTTAAAGGCGGAGACCGGGGAGCTGTTTTTT	CASSFLKAETGELFF
TRBJ2-1	TRBD2	.	TRBV7-2	TGTGCCAGCAGCTCAACCGGGACTACGTACAATGAGCAGTTCTTC	CASSSTGTTYNEQFF
TRBJ2-6	TRBD1	.	TRBV20-1	TGCAGTGCTAGATCCGGACAGGGAGGGGCCAACGTCCTGACTTTC	CSARSGQGGANVLTF
TRBJ2-5	TRBD1	.	TRBV6-2/TRBV6-3	TGTGCCAGCAGCCCCGACCCTGGGACAGCACAAGAGACCCAGTACTTC	CASSPDPGTAQETQYF
TRBJ2-7	.	.	TRBV9	TGTGCCAGCAGCGCGGGACGGCTCTCCTACGAGCAGTACTTC	CASSAGRLSYEQYF
TRBJ1-4	.	once	TRBV7-9	TGTGCCAGCAGCACCCCGGGCCCTGGAAAACTGTTTTTT	CASSTPGPGKLFF
TRBJ1-1	.	.	TRBV14	TGTGCCAGCAGCCTAACAGTTTCTGAAGCTTTCTTT	CASSLTVSEAFF
TRBJ2-1	TRBD2	.	TRBV20-1	TGCAGTGCTCCAAGTGGACTAGCGGGAGGGAGCTCCTACAATGAGCAGTTCTTC	CSAPSGLAGGSSYNEQFF
TRBJ2-7	TRBD2	.	TRBV2	TGTGCCAGCAGTGTCAGCGGGAGGGGCGAGCAGTACTTC	CASSVSGRGEQYF
TRBJ2-5	.	few	TRBV15	TGTGCCACCAGCAGAGATAATCGAGCCTTCGATGAGCAGTACTTC	CATSRDNRAFDEQYF
TRBJ2-1	.	.	TRBV5-6	TGTGCCAGCAGCGGCCGGGACTACAATGAGCAGTTCTTC	CASSGRDYNEQFF
TRBJ2-1	.	few	TRBV29-1	TGCAGCGCTCGCCACGGGTACAATGAGCAGTTCTTC	CSARHGYNEQFF
TRBJ2-1	.	few	TRBV14	TGTGCCAGCAGCCAATGGGCTGAGCAGTTCTTC	CASSQWAEQFF
TRBJ2-4	.	.	TRBV5-4	TGTGCCAGCAGCCTAGACGTAAACATTCAGTACTTC	CASSLDVNIQYF